Below, 9 T cell receptor beta chains from the same sample are listed, as sequenced in a study of shared clonotypes between healthy human individuals. Sequencing used immunoSEQ multiplex PCR; TCRdb keeps in-frame clones, though not all of them. The sample includes over a million clones, approximately 80% of them seen just once. The sequenced sample was memory CD4+ T cells from PBMCs. Subset specified: CD45RA-negative fraction. These receptors all stem from a man younger than 35 in good health. Some clones in this sample may be carry-over from other donors' samples.

The count of this clone is one. The chain has TRBV30 and TRBJ2-7, with 7 nucleotides matching TRBD1. The CDR3 covers 13 residues. The V and J ends lost 2 bases and 3 bases, in that order; junction bases with no gene match: 4. The germline CDR1 and CDR2 sequences are GTSNPN and SVGIG (reference sequence). CDR3 in DNA: TGTGCCTGGAGTATCCAGGGGGTCTACGAGCAGTACTTC. Translating it yields CAWSIQGVYEQYF.

This sequence joins TRBV7-2 and TRBJ2-2; no definite D call. The CDR3 totals 13 residues. Germline V gene sequence: CDR1 SGHTA, CDR2 FQGNSA. Trimming shortened V by 4 bases and J by 6 bases, and 9 bases separated the two germline ends. CDR3: CASSSYSAGELFF. DNA of the CDR3: TGTGCCAGCAGCTCTTATTCCGCCGGGGAGCTGTTTTTT.

About this clone itself: The same CDR3 can be traced to other DNA sequences in this sample. J is TRBJ1-4 and V is TRBV7-9; the match to TRBD1 covers 8 bases. Looked up from germline, CDR1 is SEHNR and CDR2 is FQNEAQ (reference sequence). The CDR3 contains 14 residues. With V trimmed by 5 bases and J by 6 bases, 5 bases remained unmatched. CDR3 loop: CASSIGTGDEKLFF. The CDR3 DNA follows: TGTGCCAGCAGCATAGGGACAGGAGATGAAAAACTGTTTTTT.

The chain links TRBV14 to TRBJ2-7, with no clear D. The V end lost 2 bases, the J end lost 3 bases, and 17 bases lay between the germline ends. The CDR3 covers 16 residues. Germline V gene sequence: CDR1 SGHDN, CDR2 FVKESK. The CDR3 region is CASSQLSVPTYYEQYF. The CDR3 DNA is TGTGCCAGCAGCCAACTTTCGGTGCCGACCTACTACGAGCAGTACTTC.

This clone was picked up one time. V and J are TRBV5-1 and TRBJ1-2, with 10 bases matching TRBD1. From germline, CDR1 is SGHRS and CDR2 YFSETQ. The CDR3 is made up of 14 amino acids. V shed 5 bases and J 3 bases; nucleotides not matched to a gene: 4. This CDR3 is CASRETGGDYGYTF. CDR3 sequence (DNA): TGCGCCAGCAGAGAGACAGGGGGCGACTATGGCTACACCTTC.

This chain uses TRBV27 with TRBJ1-1; D ambiguous. Germline loops: CDR1 MNHEY, CDR2 SMNVEV (reference sequence). Trimming left V 5 bases short and J 0 bases short, with 19 bases between. The CDR3 covers 17 residues. CDR3 nucleotides: TGTGCCAGCAGTCGTACAGAAGGAACGGTTCTGAACACTGAAGCTTTCTTT. As protein: CASSRTEGTVLNTEAFF.

CDR3: CASSIGSKGTEAFF. As DNA, the CDR3 is TGTGCCAGTAGTATAGGATCGAAGGGCACTGAAGCTTTCTTT. The J gene is TRBJ1-1, the V gene TRBV19; D remains unclear. Germline V gives CDR1 LNHDA, CDR2 SQIVND (reference sequence). The V gene lost 1 base and the J gene lost 4 bases, with 10 bases spanning the gap. The CDR3 sequence is 14 residues long. The full variable domain, rest sourced from reference TRBV19 and TRBJ1-1, is DGGITQSPKYLFRKEGQNVTLSCEQNLNHDAMYWYRQDPGQGLRLIYYSQIVNDFQKGDIAEGYSVSREKKESFPLTVTSAQKNPTAFYLCASSIGSKGTEAFFGQGTRLTVV.

The gene calls are TRBV5-1 and TRBJ2-7, with 12 bases lining up with TRBD2. The V gene's germline CDR1 is SGHRS and CDR2 YFSETQ. J gave up 4 bases and V 0 bases, and 8 bases lay outside the gene matches. CDR3 length equals 17 residues. CDR3 amino acids: CASSLGLAGDPWYEQYF. CDR3 sequence (DNA): TGCGCCAGCAGCTTGGGACTAGCGGGAGATCCGTGGTACGAGCAGTACTTC.

This clone was counted between two and nine times. The chain couples TRBV21-1 to TRBJ2-7; the listed D gene, TRBD1, was not tested against the DNA. TRBV21-1 is noted as a pseudogene. The CDR3 is 15 residues long. The CDR3 is CASSDQQGPSDEQYF. CDR3 DNA: TGTGCCAGCAGCGACCAACAGGGACCCTCGGACGAGCAGTACTTC.